Each of the 26 T cell receptor beta chains below was sequenced from the same sample in a study of blood T cell repertoires in COVID-19. TCRdb keeps only in-frame clones here, not all; method: immunoSEQ multiplex PCR. The sample yields some 130,000 clones, 80% to 90% seen once. The sample taken for sequencing was peripheral blood. The receptors originated from a man aged 60-69 years with COVID-19, enrolled during active disease.

The chain combines TRBV9 with TRBJ2-1, with 7 bases fitting TRBD2. V shed 3 bases, J shed 0 bases, and the junction held 6 bases outside the gene matches. This CDR3 spans 16 amino acids. Germline CDR1 reads SGDLS; CDR2 reads YYNGEE. CDR3 DNA sequence: TGTGCCAGCAGCGCTGGGGGGGACCCCTCCTACAATGAGCAGTTCTTC. Translating it yields CASSAGGDPSYNEQFF.

V is TRBV18 and J is TRBJ2-4; no clear D. V shed 2 bases and J shed 1 base, with 6 bases lying between them. Germline loops: CDR1 KGHSH, CDR2 LQKENI. The CDR3 sequence is 14 residues long. The DNA for the CDR3 is TGTGCCAGCTCACCAGGTCAGGCCAAAAACATTCAGTACTTC. It yields the protein CASSPGQAKNIQYF.

This clone was counted a few times. The chain carries TRBV9 and TRBJ2-5, with 9 positions matching TRBD1. With V trimmed by 4 bases and J by 1 base, 5 bases remained unmatched. This CDR3 has 15 amino acids. The germline CDR1 and CDR2 sequences are SGDLS and YYNGEE. The CDR3 region is CASSPGQGLQETQYF. CDR3 DNA: TGTGCCAGCAGCCCGGGACAGGGCCTCCAAGAGACCCAGTACTTC.

This clone was counted once. An end of the junction differs from the germline gene, which may be a read error. V gene TRBV25-1 combines with J gene TRBJ1-2; 7 positions agree with TRBD1. Germline lookup yields CDR1 MGHDK and CDR2 SYGVNS. This CDR3 comprises 13 residues. The CDR3 loop reads CASSSQGQLFLPF. The CDR3 coding sequence is TGTGCCAGCAGTTCCCAGGGACAGCTCTTTCTCCCCTTC.

The chain employs TRBV7-6 and TRBJ1-3, with D perhaps TRBD1 (6 bases). Germline V CDR1 and CDR2: SGHVS, FNYEAQ. This CDR3 has 18 amino acids. V lost 1 base, J lost 1 base, and 17 bases lay in between. CDR3 DNA sequence: TGTGCCAGCAGCTTAGTGTCGGGGGGGCTTACGTCTGGAAACACCATATATTTT. This gives the protein CASSLVSGGLTSGNTIYF.

The chain uses TRBV6-5 and TRBJ1-5; D perhaps matches TRBD1 (6 bases). CDR1 is MNHEY, CDR2 SVGAGI, per germline. With 6 bases removed from V and 9 bases from J, the gap between germline ends came to 18 bases. This CDR3 has 14 amino acids. The CDR3 protein is CASRIVGGKVPQHF. CDR3 bases: TGTGCCAGCAGGATCGTAGGGGGAAAGGTGCCCCAGCATTTT.

This clone was picked up one time. V is TRBV27 and J is TRBJ1-2; D possibly corresponds to TRBD1 (6 bases). CDR3 length: 16 residues. Germline V gene data show CDR1 as MNHEY and CDR2 as SMNVEV (reference sequence). The V gene lost 5 bases and the J gene lost 8 bases, with 24 bases spanning the gap. The CDR3 protein is CASSLQGGGKGRGYTF. DNA for the CDR3: TGTGCCAGCAGTCTCCAGGGAGGGGGGAAGGGACGGGGCTACACCTTC.

The chain uses TRBV4-1 and TRBJ1-1, with 8 bases lining up with TRBD1. The CDR3 loop spans 18 amino acids. The germline CDR1 and CDR2 sequences are MGHRA and YSYEKL. V lost 0 bases to trimming and J lost 0 bases; unmatched junction nucleotides: 9. This chain's CDR3 is CASSQESGQGFMNTEAFF. The CDR3 region has the DNA TGCGCCAGCAGCCAAGAATCTGGACAGGGATTCATGAACACTGAAGCTTTCTTT.

This chain uses TRBV7-2 with TRBJ2-3, with 7 nucleotides matching TRBD1. Germline assignment: CDR1 SGHTA and CDR2 FQGNSA. The CDR3 consists of 15 residues. The ends lost 5 bases at V and 6 bases at J; junction bases unmatched: 11. The CDR3 region is CASSLDREASDTQYF. In nucleotides, the CDR3 is TGTGCCAGCAGCCTAGACAGGGAAGCATCGGATACGCAGTATTTT.

This chain links TRBV6-5 with TRBJ2-4; no clear D. Per the germline V gene, CDR1 is MNHEY and CDR2 is SVGAGI. V was pared by 8 bases and J by 0 bases, with 11 bases between. This CDR3 contains 14 residues. The CDR3 is CASADRLAKNIQYF. CDR3 DNA: TGTGCCAGCGCGGATCGGCTAGCCAAAAACATTCAGTACTTC.

V gene TRBV6-1 combines with J gene TRBJ1-2, with TRBD1 matching 8 bases. The CDR3 length is 15 residues. Germline V gives CDR1 MNHNS, CDR2 SASEGT. The V segment lost 5 bases and the J segment 6 bases; nucleotides outside the gene matches: 11. CDR3 DNA: TGTGCCAGCAGTTCCGATAGGACAGGGAGTCATGGCTACACCTTC. Encoded protein: CASSSDRTGSHGYTF.

The sample holds one count of this clone. This chain uses TRBV6-2 or TRBV6-3 with TRBJ2-7, with 14 bases fitting TRBD2. The CDR3 runs 15 residues. Germline trimming cut 4 bases from V and 9 bases from J; bases unmatched to any gene: 8. Per the germline V gene, CDR1 is MNHEY and CDR2 is SVGEGT. The CDR3 reads CASSSSGTSGGRQYF. In nucleotides, the CDR3 is TGTGCCAGCAGTTCCTCCGGGACTAGCGGGGGAAGGCAGTACTTC.

The V and J genes are TRBV27 and TRBJ1-6, with 9 bases fitting TRBD1. The V gene's germline CDR1 is MNHEY and CDR2 SMNVEV (reference sequence). The CDR3 runs 18 residues. With V trimmed by 4 bases and J by 3 bases, 10 bases remained unmatched. The CDR3 sequence is CASSSPPGQGIYNSPLHF. The CDR3 DNA follows: TGTGCCAGCAGTTCACCACCGGGACAGGGAATCTATAATTCACCCCTCCACTTT.

V and J are TRBV5-6 and TRBJ1-2, with a tentative D call TRBD1 (5 bases). This CDR3 is built from 15 residues. Trimming removed 3 bases at V and 1 base at J, with 13 bases between. Germline V gene data show CDR1 as SGHDT and CDR2 as YYEEEE. CDR3 protein: CASSSGVFDNYGYTF. In DNA, the CDR3 is TGTGCCAGCAGCTCGGGGGTTTTCGATAACTATGGCTACACCTTC.

CDR3 bases: TGCAGCGTTTCCGGGACAGGGGCAACAGATACGCAGTATTTT. Translated: CSVSGTGATDTQYF. The rearrangement uses TRBV29-1 and TRBJ2-3, with 10 nucleotides matching TRBD1. CDR1 is SQVTM and CDR2 is ANQGSEA in the germline V gene. This CDR3 region has 14 residues. V was clipped by 5 bases and J by 3 bases; unmatched bases: 5.

V usage is TRBV24-1 and J usage is TRBJ2-7; 8 bases are shared with TRBD1. Trimming took 10 bases from V and 0 from J; bases not matched to a gene: 4. Germline values: CDR1 KGHDR, CDR2 SFDVKD. The CDR3 runs 13 residues. CDR3 in DNA: TGTGCCACACCGGGACAGGCCTCCTACGAGCAGTACTTC. This encodes CATPGQASYEQYF.

The V call is TRBV2, the J call TRBJ2-2; 8 nucleotides agree with TRBD1. The V gene end was trimmed by 4 bases and the J gene end by 3 bases; junction bases not matched to a gene: 1. From germline, CDR1 is SNHLY and CDR2 FYNNEI. The CDR3 is 14 residues long. The CDR3 DNA reads as TGTGCCAGCAGTGCGACAGGGGACACCGGGGAGCTGTTTTTT. Its translation: CASSATGDTGELFF.

In the case of this clone: An end of the junction does not agree with germline; a read error may underlie this. The gene calls are TRBV7-7 and TRBJ2-3; the match to TRBD1 covers 8 bases. CDR3 length equals 14 residues. Germline loops: CDR1 SSHAT, CDR2 FNYEAQ (reference sequence). The DNA for the CDR3 is TGTGCTAGCAGCTCGGGACAGGCCACAGATACGCAGTATTTT. This gives the protein CASSSGQATDTQYF. The variable domain in full, completed from reference TRBV7-7 and TRBJ2-3, reads GAGVSQSPRYKVTKRGQDVTLRCDPISSHATLYWYQQALGQGPEFLTYFNYEAQPDKSGLPSDRFSAERPEGSISTLTIQRTEQRDSAMYRCASSSGQATDTQYFGPGTRLTVL.

This clone was counted only a few times. The chain links TRBV27 to TRBJ1-2, with D maybe TRBD1 (5 bases). This CDR3 contains 14 residues. Germline V CDR1 and CDR2: MNHEY, SMNVEV (reference sequence). Trimming stripped 3 bases from V and 4 bases from J, with 12 bases between. CDR3 nucleotides: TGTGCCAGCAGTTTTGCAGGGCGGTCCTATGGCTACACCTTC. Translated: CASSFAGRSYGYTF.

The chain is built from TRBV28 and TRBJ2-3; D gene unclear. This CDR3 has 13 residues. Germline values: CDR1 MDHEN, CDR2 SYDVKM. With 4 bases removed from V and 6 bases from J, the gap between germline ends came to 11 bases. CDR3 in amino acids: CASSSTGEDTQYF. The CDR3 DNA reads TGTGCCAGCAGTTCGACGGGTGAGGATACGCAGTATTTT. Combining the CDR3 with reference TRBV28 and TRBJ2-3 gives the whole variable domain DVKVTQSSRYLVKRTGEKVFLECVQDMDHENMFWYRQDPGLGLRLIYFSYDVKMKEKGDIPEGYSVSREKKERFSLILESASTNQTSMYLCASSSTGEDTQYFGPGTRLTVL.

As for this clone: This sample also contains other DNA sequences that code for the same CDR3. The chain combines TRBV12-3 or TRBV12-4 with TRBJ1-2; no definite D call. CDR3 length: 11 amino acids. V dropped 4 bases and J dropped 4 bases, with 4 bases sitting between them. In nucleotides, the CDR3 is TGTGCCAGCAGTTCAGGCTATGGCTACACCTTC. Amino acids: CASSSGYGYTF.

The J gene is TRBJ1-1, the V gene TRBV30, with a possible D match to TRBD1 (6 bases). This CDR3 is built from 13 residues. Germline V gene sequence: CDR1 GTSNPN, CDR2 SVGIG (reference sequence). With 0 bases removed from V and 3 bases from J, the gap between germline ends came to 8 bases. The CDR3 loop is CAWSVAGDTEAFF. The CDR3 DNA reads TGTGCCTGGAGTGTGGCAGGGGACACTGAAGCTTTCTTT. The whole variable domain, filled in from reference TRBV30 and TRBJ1-1, reads SQTIHQWPATLVQPVGSPLSLECTVEGTSNPNLYWYRQAAGRGLQLLFYSVGIGQISSEVPQNLSASRPQDRQFILSSKKLLLSDSGFYLCAWSVAGDTEAFFGQGTRLTVV.

The gene calls are TRBV27 and TRBJ1-2, with 7 bases identical to TRBD1. Germline lookup yields CDR1 MNHEY and CDR2 SMNVEV (reference sequence). This CDR3 has 15 amino acids. J lost 0 bases, V lost 5 bases, and 6 bases had no gene match. The CDR3 DNA reads as TGTGCCAGCAGTCCCAGGGGGAATACTAACTATGGCTACACCTTC. Translated, it gives CASSPRGNTNYGYTF.

This sequence joins TRBV7-2 and TRBJ2-1; D possibly corresponds to TRBD2 (6 bases). CDR1 and CDR2 (germline): SGHTA, FQGNSA. The CDR3 consists of 13 residues. V lost 2 bases and J 8 bases, leaving 10 bases between the germline ends. The CDR3 sequence: CASSLRRVYEQFF. CDR3 sequence (DNA): TGTGCCAGCAGCTTACGGAGGGTCTATGAGCAGTTCTTC.

V usage is TRBV19 and J usage is TRBJ1-1; no clear D gene. Germline CDR1 and CDR2: LNHDA and SQIVND (reference sequence). Trimming took 3 bases from V and 5 from J, leaving 13 bases between them. The CDR3 extends over 14 amino acids. The CDR3 is CASSIRRYGTEAFF. Here the CDR3 DNA reads TGTGCCAGTAGTATTAGGAGGTACGGAACTGAAGCTTTCTTT.

This chain joins TRBV9 and TRBJ1-1; 8 positions match TRBD1. V lost 4 bases to trimming and J lost 5 bases; unmatched junction nucleotides: 7. CDR3 length: 14 residues. Germline V lookup: CDR1 SGDLS, CDR2 YYNGEE. DNA of the CDR3: TGTGCCAGCAGCACCCAGGGGGCGGGAACTGAAGCTTTCTTT. It is translated as CASSTQGAGTEAFF.